The 21 T cell receptor beta chains reported below all come from one sample, sequenced in a study of T cell responses to AZD1222 COVID-19 vaccine. Repertoires were generated with immunoSEQ multiplex PCR, while TCRdb's copy carries only in-frame clones and drops some. The profile shows fewer than 200,000 clones, roughly 92% of them singletons. Sample: peripheral blood, taken on day 0 of AZD1222 vaccination. The receptors come from an adult in good health.

The rearrangement links TRBV10-1 to TRBJ2-7, with D uncertain. Germline V gives CDR1 WNHNN, CDR2 SYGVQD (reference sequence). V lost 4 bases and J lost 0, with 7 bases in between. CDR3 size: 13 residues. CDR3 loop: CASSGPHSYEQYF. The CDR3 DNA reads TGCGCCAGCAGTGGGCCCCACTCCTACGAGCAGTACTTC.

The chain recombines TRBV5-3 with TRBJ1-5, with a tentative D call TRBD1 (5 bases). TRBV5-3 has ORF status, its function being uncertain. V lost 3 bases to trimming and J lost 9 bases, with 19 bases between them. This CDR3 region has 15 residues. This CDR3 is CARSSRDRNVRPQHF. DNA of the CDR3: TGTGCCAGAAGCTCCCGCGACAGAAACGTGCGGCCCCAGCATTTT.

The chain combines TRBV3-1 (or the pseudogene TRBV3-2) with TRBJ1-1, with 7 bases aligning to TRBD1. The ends lost 4 bases at V and 4 bases at J; junction bases unmatched: 9. Germline CDR1 LGHDT, CDR2 YNNKEL (reference sequence). The CDR3 totals 15 residues. As DNA, the CDR3 is TGTGCCAGCAGCCCCTATGAACAGGGGAGCACTGAAGCTTTCTTT. This sequence encodes CASSPYEQGSTEAFF.

This chain uses TRBV11-2 with TRBJ2-7, with TRBD1 matching 7 bases. The V segment lost 6 bases and the J segment 6 bases; nucleotides outside the gene matches: 11. The CDR3 contains 14 residues. Germline CDR1 and CDR2: SGHAT and FQNNGV. The DNA for the CDR3 is TGTGCCAGCAGATCCTACAGGGGTACCGGCGAGCAGTACTTC. This codes for CASRSYRGTGEQYF.

V and J are TRBV19 and TRBJ1-3; possibly TRBD1 for D (6 bases). The germline gives CDR1 LNHDA, CDR2 SQIVND (reference sequence). V shed 3 bases and J shed 0 bases, with 9 bases lying between them. This CDR3 comprises 15 residues. The DNA for the CDR3 is TGTGCCAGTAGTATCCCGACAGGCTCTGGAAACACCATATATTTT. Translated: CASSIPTGSGNTIYF.

The J gene is TRBJ1-4, the V gene TRBV28; 9 bases fit TRBD1. Germline V gene data show CDR1 as MDHEN and CDR2 as SYDVKM. The CDR3 contains 15 residues. Trimming removed 5 bases from V and 8 bases from J; junction bases left unmatched: 9. CDR3 sequence reads: CASSRDRVFGEKLFF. In DNA, the CDR3 is TGTGCCAGCAGTCGGGACAGGGTATTTGGCGAAAAACTGTTTTTT.

V gene TRBV7-8 combines with J gene TRBJ2-1; TRBD2 matches 7 bases. The CDR3 is made up of 20 amino acids. Trimming took 5 bases from V and 1 from J; bases not matched to a gene: 20. Germline V gene data show CDR1 as SGHVS and CDR2 as FQNEAQ. In DNA form, the CDR3 reads TGTGCCAGCAGCCCTAGTCCCGGCGGGAGCTTTGTTGGTTCCTACAATGAGCAGTTCTTC. Protein: CASSPSPGGSFVGSYNEQFF.

The chain combines TRBV19 with TRBJ1-5, with TRBD1 as a possible D gene (5 bases). The germline V gene has CDR1 LNHDA and CDR2 SQIVND (reference sequence). V was trimmed by 5 bases and J by 11 bases, leaving 22 bases between them. The CDR3 has 15 residues. CDR3 residues: CASSWSDSPGDAQHF. The CDR3 nucleotides read TGTGCCAGTAGTTGGAGTGACAGTCCGGGCGACGCCCAGCATTTT. Full variable domain (outside the CDR3, taken from reference TRBV19 and TRBJ1-5): DGGITQSPKYLFRKEGQNVTLSCEQNLNHDAMYWYRQDPGQGLRLIYYSQIVNDFQKGDIAEGYSVSREKKESFPLTVTSAQKNPTAFYLCASSWSDSPGDAQHFGDGTRLSIL.

This chain uses TRBV10-2 with TRBJ1-1; unclear D gene. The V end was cut by 3 bases, the J end by 2 bases, with 7 bases between. This CDR3 has 13 amino acids. The germline V gene has CDR1 WSHSY and CDR2 SAAADI. The CDR3 DNA reads as TGCGCCAGCAGTGAAGGAACTAACACTGAAGCTTTCTTT. As protein: CASSEGTNTEAFF.

V gene TRBV6-5 combines with J gene TRBJ2-1, with 13 bases aligning to TRBD2. The V gene end was trimmed by 6 bases and the J gene end by 8 bases; junction bases not matched to a gene: 7. This CDR3 is 15 amino acids long. Germline V gives CDR1 MNHEY, CDR2 SVGAGI. The CDR3 sequence: CASSSGTSGTHEQFF. In nucleotides, the CDR3 is TGTGCCAGCAGCTCCGGGACTAGCGGGACACATGAGCAGTTCTTC.

This sequence joins TRBV19 and TRBJ1-2, with 7 bases matching TRBD1. Germline values: CDR1 LNHDA, CDR2 SQIVND (reference sequence). J was trimmed by 2 bases and V by 7 bases; bases with no gene match: 4. The CDR3 has 13 amino acids. The CDR3, as DNA: TGTGCCAGTACCTGGGGACAGAACTATGGCTACACCTTC. Translation gives CASTWGQNYGYTF. The entire variable domain, with the rest obtained from reference TRBV19 and TRBJ1-2, is as follows: DGGITQSPKYLFRKEGQNVTLSCEQNLNHDAMYWYRQDPGQGLRLIYYSQIVNDFQKGDIAEGYSVSREKKESFPLTVTSAQKNPTAFYLCASTWGQNYGYTFGSGTRLTVV.

CDR3 loop: CASSLGTSDYNEQFF. CDR3 in DNA: TGCGCCAGCAGCTTGGGGACTAGCGACTACAATGAGCAGTTCTTC. This chain uses TRBV5-1 with TRBJ2-1, with TRBD2 identical over 9 bases. V shed 0 bases, J shed 3 bases, and the junction held 1 base outside the gene matches. Per germline, CDR1 SGHRS and CDR2 YFSETQ. CDR3 size: 15 residues.

The rearrangement uses TRBV27 and TRBJ1-2, with TRBD1 matching over 7 bases. This CDR3 contains 13 residues. Per germline, CDR1 MNHEY and CDR2 SMNVEV (reference sequence). J lost 8 bases, V lost 4 bases, and 7 bases had no gene match. The CDR3 bases are TGTGCCAGCAGTTCCCAGGGGGGGCTAGGCTACACCTTC. This codes for CASSSQGGLGYTF.

CDR3 nucleotides: TGTGCCAGCTCACCACGGCGGGCCCCTAGCAATCAGCCCCAGCATTTT. Its translation: CASSPRRAPSNQPQHF. The chain joins TRBV18 to TRBJ1-5; D unresolved. This CDR3 is 16 amino acids long. V was clipped by 1 base and J by 0 bases, with 10 bases between them. Germline lookup yields CDR1 KGHSH and CDR2 LQKENI.

Remarks on this clone: Since the CDR3 does not end with the conserved phenylalanine or tryptophan, this likely comes from a read error. The limits of the CDR3 on the DNA are not certain, so only TCRdb's listed CDR3 is given. The chain links TRBV19 to TRBJ1-1. The CDR3 length equals 13 residues, ends included. The germline V gene encodes CDR1 LNHDA and CDR2 SQIVND (reference sequence). The CDR3 loop reads CASSIEGGRKKAI.

The chain joins TRBV9 to TRBJ1-1; a weak D match, TRBD1 (6 bases). V lost 3 bases and J lost 2, with 14 bases in between. CDR3 length: 15 residues. Germline CDR1 SGDLS, CDR2 YYNGEE. CDR3 sequence: CASSAGGRRNTEAFF. The CDR3 DNA follows: TGTGCCAGCAGCGCCGGGGGCCGTCGCAACACTGAAGCTTTCTTT.

The chain is built from TRBV5-4 and TRBJ2-1; TRBD1 might be the D (6 bases). The V end was cut by 7 bases, the J end by 8 bases, with 16 bases between. This CDR3 comprises 13 residues. CDR1 is SGHNT, CDR2 YYREEE, per germline (reference sequence). CDR3 protein: CASLKAGADEQFF. The CDR3 bases are TGTGCCAGCTTAAAGGCAGGGGCGGATGAGCAGTTCTTC.

The V call is TRBV2, the J call TRBJ1-5, with TRBD1 matching 7 bases. The CDR3 runs to 15 residues. Germline CDR1 and CDR2: SNHLY and FYNNEI. V dropped 7 bases and J dropped 1; count of bases not matched to a gene: 7. The CDR3 DNA sequence: TGTGCCAGCACCCCCGGGACAGTAAGCAATCAGCCCCAGCATTTT. Residues: CASTPGTVSNQPQHF. Variable domain in full (rest from reference TRBV2 and TRBJ1-5): EPEVTQTPSHQVTQMGQEVILRCVPISNHLYFYWYRQILGQKVEFLVSFYNNEISEKSEIFDDQFSVERPDGSNFTLKIRSTKLEDSAMYFCASTPGTVSNQPQHFGDGTRLSIL.

The J gene is TRBJ1-2, the V gene TRBV5-1, with 8 bases aligning to TRBD1. The CDR3 is 13 amino acids. With V trimmed by 1 base and J by 9 bases, 5 bases remained unmatched. Germline V gives CDR1 SGHRS, CDR2 YFSETQ. CDR3 sequence (DNA): TGCGCCAGCAGCTTGCCGACAGGGGTAAGCTACACCTTC. This translates into CASSLPTGVSYTF.

The J gene is TRBJ1-1, the V gene TRBV6-2 or TRBV6-3; TRBD1 might be the D (6 bases). V shed 6 bases and J shed 1 base, with 18 bases lying between them. CDR1 is MNHEY and CDR2 is SVGEGT in the germline V gene. The CDR3 has 16 residues. CDR3 sequence reads: CASSRPWRGTNTEAFF. The CDR3, as DNA: TGTGCCAGCAGCCGACCCTGGAGGGGGACGAACACTGAAGCTTTCTTT.

This sequence joins TRBV5-1 and TRBJ2-7; 8 bases match TRBD2. This CDR3 has 14 amino acids. Losses at the gene ends were 1 base for V and 5 bases for J; bases not matched to a gene: 5. Germline CDR1 reads SGHRS; CDR2 reads YFSETQ. CDR3 region: CASSLLAGNNEQYF. The CDR3 bases are TGCGCCAGCAGCTTGTTAGCGGGAAACAACGAGCAGTACTTC. The whole variable domain, remainder taken from reference TRBV5-1 and TRBJ2-7, is KAGVTQTPRYLIKTRGQQVTLSCSPISGHRSVSWYQQTPGQGLQFLFEYFSETQRNKGNFPGRFSGRQFSNSRSEMNVSTLELGDSALYLCASSLLAGNNEQYFGPGTRLTVT.